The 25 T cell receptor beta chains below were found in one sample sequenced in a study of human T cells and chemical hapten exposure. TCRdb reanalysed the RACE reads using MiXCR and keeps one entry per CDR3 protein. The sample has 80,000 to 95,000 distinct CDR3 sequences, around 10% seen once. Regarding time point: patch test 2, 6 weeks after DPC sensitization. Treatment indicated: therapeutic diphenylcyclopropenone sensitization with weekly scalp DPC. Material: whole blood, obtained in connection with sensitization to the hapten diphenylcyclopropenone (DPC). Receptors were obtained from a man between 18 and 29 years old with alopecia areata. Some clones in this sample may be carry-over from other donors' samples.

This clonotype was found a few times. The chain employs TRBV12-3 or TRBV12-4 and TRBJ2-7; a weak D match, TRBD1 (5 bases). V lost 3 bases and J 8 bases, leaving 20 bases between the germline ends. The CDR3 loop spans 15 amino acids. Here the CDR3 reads CASSFWGDLPTKQYF. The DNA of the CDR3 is TGTGCCAGCAGTTTCTGGGGCGACCTACCTACCAAGCAGTACTTC.

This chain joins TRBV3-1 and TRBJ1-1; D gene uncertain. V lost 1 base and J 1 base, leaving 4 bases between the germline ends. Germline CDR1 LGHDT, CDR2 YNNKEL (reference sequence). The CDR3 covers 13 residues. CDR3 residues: CASSQARNTEAFF. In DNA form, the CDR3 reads TGTGCCAGCAGCCAAGCCCGGAACACTGAAGCTTTCTTT. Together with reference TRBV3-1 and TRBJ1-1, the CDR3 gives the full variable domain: DTAVSQTPKYLVTQMGNDKSIKCEQNLGHDTMYWYKQDSKKFLKIMFSYNNKELIINETVPNRFSPKSPDKAHLNLHINSLELGDSAVYFCASSQARNTEAFFGQGTRLTVV.

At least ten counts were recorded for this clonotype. The CDR3 nucleotides are TGTGCCAGCAGTTTGGGCTCAGTGAGCACAGATACGCAGTATTTT. Its protein product is CASSLGSVSTDTQYF. V gene TRBV28 combines with J gene TRBJ2-3; D remains ambiguous. The germline CDR1 and CDR2 sequences are MDHEN and SYDVKM. The CDR3 runs 15 residues. V lost 3 bases, J lost 0 bases, and 10 bases lay in between.

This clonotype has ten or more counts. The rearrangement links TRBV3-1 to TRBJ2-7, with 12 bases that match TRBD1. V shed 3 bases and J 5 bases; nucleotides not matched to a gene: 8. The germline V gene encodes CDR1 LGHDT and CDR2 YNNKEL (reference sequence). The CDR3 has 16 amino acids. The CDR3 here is CASSHTPGTGGHEQYF. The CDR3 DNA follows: TGTGCCAGCAGCCACACTCCCGGGACAGGGGGCCACGAGCAGTACTTC.

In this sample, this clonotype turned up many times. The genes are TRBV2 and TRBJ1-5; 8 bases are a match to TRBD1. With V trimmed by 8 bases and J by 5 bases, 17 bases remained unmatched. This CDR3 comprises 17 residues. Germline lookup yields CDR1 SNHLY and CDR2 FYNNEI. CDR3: CASRREIGQGVDQPQHF. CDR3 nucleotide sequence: TGTGCCAGCCGGCGAGAAATTGGACAGGGTGTTGATCAGCCCCAGCATTTT.

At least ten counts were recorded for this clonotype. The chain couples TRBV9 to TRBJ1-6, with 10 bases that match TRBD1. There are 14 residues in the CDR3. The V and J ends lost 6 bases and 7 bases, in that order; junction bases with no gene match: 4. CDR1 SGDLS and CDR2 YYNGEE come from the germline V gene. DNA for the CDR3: TGTGCCAGCACAAGGGACAGGGGAAATTCACCCCTCCACTTT. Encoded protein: CASTRDRGNSPLHF.

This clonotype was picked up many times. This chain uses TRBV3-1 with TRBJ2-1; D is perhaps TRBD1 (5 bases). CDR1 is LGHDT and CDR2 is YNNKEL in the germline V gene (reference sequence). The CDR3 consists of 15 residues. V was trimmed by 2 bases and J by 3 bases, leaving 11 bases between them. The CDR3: CASSQTRQGYNEQFF. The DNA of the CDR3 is TGTGCCAGCAGCCAAACGCGTCAGGGCTACAATGAGCAGTTCTTC.

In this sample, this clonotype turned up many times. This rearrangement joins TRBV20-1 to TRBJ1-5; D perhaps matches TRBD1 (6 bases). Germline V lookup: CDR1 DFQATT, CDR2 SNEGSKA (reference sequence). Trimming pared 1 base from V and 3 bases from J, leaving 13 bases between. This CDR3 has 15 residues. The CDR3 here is CSARGTDPSNQPQHF. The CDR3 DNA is TGCAGTGCTAGAGGGACAGACCCTTCCAATCAGCCCCAGCATTTT.

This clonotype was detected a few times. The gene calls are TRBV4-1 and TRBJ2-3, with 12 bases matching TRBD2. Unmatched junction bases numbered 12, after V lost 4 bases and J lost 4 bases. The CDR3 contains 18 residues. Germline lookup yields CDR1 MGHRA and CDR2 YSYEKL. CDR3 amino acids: CASSPYPLLAGGSDTQYF. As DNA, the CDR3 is TGCGCCAGCAGCCCGTACCCCTTACTAGCGGGGGGATCAGATACGCAGTATTTT.

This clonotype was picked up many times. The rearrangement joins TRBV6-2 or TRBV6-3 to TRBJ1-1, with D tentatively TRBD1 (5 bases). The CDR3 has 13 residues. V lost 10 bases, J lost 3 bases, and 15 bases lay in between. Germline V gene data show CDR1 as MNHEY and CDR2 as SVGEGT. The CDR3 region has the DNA TGTGCCACCGAAGTTCCAGGGCACACTGAAGCTTTCTTT. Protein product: CATEVPGHTEAFF.

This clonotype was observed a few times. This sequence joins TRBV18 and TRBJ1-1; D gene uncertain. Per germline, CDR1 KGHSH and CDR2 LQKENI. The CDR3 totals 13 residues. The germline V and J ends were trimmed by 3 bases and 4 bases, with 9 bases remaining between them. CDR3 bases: TGTGCCAGCTCACCCGGGGTGGGCACTGAAGCTTTCTTT. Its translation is CASSPGVGTEAFF.

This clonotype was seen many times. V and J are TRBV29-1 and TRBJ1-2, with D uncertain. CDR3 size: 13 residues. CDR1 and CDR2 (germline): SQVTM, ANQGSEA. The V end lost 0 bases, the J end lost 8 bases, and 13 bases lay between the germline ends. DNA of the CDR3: TGCAGCGTTGAAGATGGATCCGAGGAGGGCTACACCTTC. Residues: CSVEDGSEEGYTF.

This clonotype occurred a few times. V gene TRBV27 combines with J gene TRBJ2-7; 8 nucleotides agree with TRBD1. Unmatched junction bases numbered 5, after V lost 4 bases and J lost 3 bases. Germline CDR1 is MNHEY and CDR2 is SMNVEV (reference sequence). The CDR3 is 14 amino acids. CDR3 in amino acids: CASSSWTGNYEQYF. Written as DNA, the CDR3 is TGTGCCAGCAGTTCCTGGACAGGGAACTACGAGCAGTACTTC.

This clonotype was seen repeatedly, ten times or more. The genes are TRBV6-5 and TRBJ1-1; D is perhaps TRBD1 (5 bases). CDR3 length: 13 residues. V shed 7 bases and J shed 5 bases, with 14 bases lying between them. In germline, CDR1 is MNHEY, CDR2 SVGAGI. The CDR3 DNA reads TGTGCCAGCATCGGCAGGGCAGAGACTGAAGCTTTCTTT. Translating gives CASIGRAETEAFF.

CDR3 amino acids: CASSPEDHYEQYF. For the CDR3, the DNA is TGCGCCAGCAGCCCCGAGGACCACTACGAGCAGTACTTC. The chain recombines TRBV4-3 with TRBJ2-7, with D hard to call. Germline CDR1 LGHNA, CDR2 YSLEER. The CDR3 length is 13 residues. V was clipped by 4 bases and J by 3 bases, with 10 bases between them.

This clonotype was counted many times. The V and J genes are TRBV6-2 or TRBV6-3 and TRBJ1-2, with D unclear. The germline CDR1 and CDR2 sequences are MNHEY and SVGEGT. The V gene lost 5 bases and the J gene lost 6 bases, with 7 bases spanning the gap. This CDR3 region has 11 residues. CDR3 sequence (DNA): TGTGCCAGCAGTCGATCGAATGGCTACACCTTC. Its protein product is CASSRSNGYTF.

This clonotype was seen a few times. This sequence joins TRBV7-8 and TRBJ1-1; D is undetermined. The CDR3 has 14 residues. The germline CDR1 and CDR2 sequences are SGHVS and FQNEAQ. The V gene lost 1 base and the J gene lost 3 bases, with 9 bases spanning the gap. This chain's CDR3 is CASSLDGGYTEAFF. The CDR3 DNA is TGTGCCAGCAGCTTAGATGGCGGATACACTGAAGCTTTCTTT.

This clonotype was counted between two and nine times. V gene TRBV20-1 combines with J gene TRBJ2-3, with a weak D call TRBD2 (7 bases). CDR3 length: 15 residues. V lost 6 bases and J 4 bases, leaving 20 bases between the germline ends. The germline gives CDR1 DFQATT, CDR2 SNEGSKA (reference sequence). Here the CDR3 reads CSALGRGGYADTQYF. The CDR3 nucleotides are TGCAGTGCCCTGGGTAGGGGGGGCTACGCAGATACGCAGTATTTT.

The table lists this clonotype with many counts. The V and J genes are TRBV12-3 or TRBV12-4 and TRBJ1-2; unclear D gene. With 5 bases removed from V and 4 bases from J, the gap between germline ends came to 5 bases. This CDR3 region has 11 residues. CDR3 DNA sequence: TGTGCCAGCAGTAGGTCCTATGGCTACACCTTC. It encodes CASSRSYGYTF.

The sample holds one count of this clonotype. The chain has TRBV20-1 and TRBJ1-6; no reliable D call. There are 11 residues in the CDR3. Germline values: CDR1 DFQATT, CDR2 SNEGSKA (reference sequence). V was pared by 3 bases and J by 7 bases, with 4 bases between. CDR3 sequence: CSASTNSPLHF. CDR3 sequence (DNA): TGCAGTGCTAGTACGAATTCACCCCTCCACTTT.

The CDR3 region has the DNA TGTGCTAGTGGCATCTACCGTCGGGGCAATCAGCCCCAGCATTTT. This gives the protein CASGIYRRGNQPQHF. This rearrangement joins TRBV12-5 to TRBJ1-5; D unresolved. CDR3 length equals 15 residues. V lost 6 bases to trimming and J lost 2 bases, with 14 bases between them. Germline CDR1 reads LGHNT; CDR2 reads FRNRAP.

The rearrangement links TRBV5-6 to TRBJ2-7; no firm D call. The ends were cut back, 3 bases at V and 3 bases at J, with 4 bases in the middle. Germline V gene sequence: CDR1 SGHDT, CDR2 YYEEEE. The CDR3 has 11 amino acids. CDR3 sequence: CASSSYYEQYV. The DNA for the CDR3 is TGTGCCAGCAGCTCCTACTACGAGCAGTACGTC.

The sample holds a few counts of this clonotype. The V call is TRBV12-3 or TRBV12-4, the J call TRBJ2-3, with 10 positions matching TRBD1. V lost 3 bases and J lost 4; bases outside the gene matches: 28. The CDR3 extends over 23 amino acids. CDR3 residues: CASSFDYILGQGNTYQRPDTQYF. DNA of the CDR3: TGTGCCAGCAGTTTCGATTACATTCTGGGACAGGGGAATACCTACCAACGACCAGATACGCAGTATTTT.

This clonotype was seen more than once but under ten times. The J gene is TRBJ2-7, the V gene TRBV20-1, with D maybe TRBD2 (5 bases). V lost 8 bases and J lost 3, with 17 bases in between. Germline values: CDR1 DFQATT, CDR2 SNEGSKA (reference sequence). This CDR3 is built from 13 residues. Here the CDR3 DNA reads TGCAGTTCCCAGGCCCCGGGGTACTACGAGCAGTACTTC. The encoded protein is CSSQAPGYYEQYF.

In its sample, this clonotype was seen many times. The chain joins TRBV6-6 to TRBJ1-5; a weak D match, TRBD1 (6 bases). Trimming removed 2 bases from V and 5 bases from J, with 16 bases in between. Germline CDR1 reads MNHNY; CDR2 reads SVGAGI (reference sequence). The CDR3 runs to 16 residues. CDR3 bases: TGTGCCAGCAGTTACGGTCGGGGACAAAACTATCAGCCCCAGCATTTT. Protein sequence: CASSYGRGQNYQPQHF.